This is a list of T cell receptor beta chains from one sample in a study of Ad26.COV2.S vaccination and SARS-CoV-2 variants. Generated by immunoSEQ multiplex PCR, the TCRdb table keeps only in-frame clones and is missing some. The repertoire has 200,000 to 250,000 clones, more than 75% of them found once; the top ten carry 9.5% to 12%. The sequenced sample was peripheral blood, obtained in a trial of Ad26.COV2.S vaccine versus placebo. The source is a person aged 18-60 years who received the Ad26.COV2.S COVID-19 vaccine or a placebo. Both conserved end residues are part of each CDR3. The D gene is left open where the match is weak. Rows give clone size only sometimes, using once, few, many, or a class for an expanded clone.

cdr3_aa: CAISDRGVNEAFF
cdr3_nt: TGTGCCATCAGTGATAGGGGGGTCAATGAAGCTTTCTTT
clone_size: NA
d_call: NA
v_call: TRBV10-3
j_call: TRBJ1-1

cdr3_aa: CASSSGQGAYEQFF
cdr3_nt: TGTGCCAGCAGCTCGGGACAGGGGGCATATGAGCAGTTCTTC
clone_size: NA
d_call: TRBD1
v_call: TRBV6-7
j_call: TRBJ2-1

cdr3_aa: CASSLAPFSGNTIYF
cdr3_nt: TGCGCCAGCAGCTTGGCCCCGTTCTCTGGAAACACCATATATTTT
clone_size: NA
d_call: NA
v_call: TRBV5-1
j_call: TRBJ1-3

cdr3_aa: CASSQGQGNSPLHF
cdr3_nt: TGTGCCAGCAGCCAAGGACAGGGAAATTCACCCCTCCACTTT
clone_size: once
d_call: TRBD1
v_call: TRBV3-1/TRBV3-2
j_call: TRBJ1-6

cdr3_aa: CASSLLGQGFEAFF
cdr3_nt: TGTGCCAGCAGTTTATTAGGACAGGGTTTTGAAGCTTTCTTT
clone_size: NA
d_call: TRBD1
v_call: TRBV28
j_call: TRBJ1-1

cdr3_aa: CASSVAGGEQFF
cdr3_nt: TGTGCCAGCAGTGTAGCGGGAGGTGAGCAGTTCTTC
clone_size: NA
d_call: TRBD2
v_call: TRBV6-2/TRBV6-3
j_call: TRBJ2-1

cdr3_aa: CASSAENGYEQYF
cdr3_nt: TGTGCCAGCAGTGCAGAAAACGGCTACGAGCAGTACTTC
clone_size: few
d_call: NA
v_call: TRBV6-4
j_call: TRBJ2-7

cdr3_aa: CSVEGQGTDTQYF
cdr3_nt: TGCAGCGTTGAGGGACAGGGCACAGATACGCAGTATTTT
clone_size: NA
d_call: TRBD1
v_call: TRBV29-1
j_call: TRBJ2-3

cdr3_aa: CASSLYGQGGNQPQHF
cdr3_nt: TGTGCCAGCAGTTTATACGGACAGGGGGGCAATCAGCCCCAGCATTTT
clone_size: NA
d_call: TRBD1
v_call: TRBV28
j_call: TRBJ1-5

cdr3_aa: CASSLTGPYEQYF
cdr3_nt: TGTGCCAGCAGTTTGACAGGCCCGTACGAGCAGTACTTC
clone_size: NA
d_call: NA
v_call: TRBV12-3/TRBV12-4
j_call: TRBJ2-7

cdr3_aa: CASSSTGVTDTQYF
cdr3_nt: TGTGCCAGCAGCTCGACAGGGGTAACAGATACGCAGTATTTT
clone_size: NA
d_call: TRBD1
v_call: TRBV7-2
j_call: TRBJ2-3

cdr3_aa: CASSHGGSNEQFF
cdr3_nt: TGTGCCAGCAGCCACGGGGGGAGCAATGAGCAGTTCTTC
clone_size: once
d_call: TRBD2
v_call: TRBV11-2
j_call: TRBJ2-1

cdr3_aa: CASSQDKVSSYEQYF
cdr3_nt: TGCGCCAGCAGCCAAGATAAGGTTAGCTCCTACGAGCAGTACTTC
clone_size: NA
d_call: NA
v_call: TRBV4-3
j_call: TRBJ2-7

cdr3_aa: CASSPRDRGLNQPQHF
cdr3_nt: TGTGCCAGTAGTCCCCGGGACAGGGGGCTCAATCAGCCCCAGCATTTT
clone_size: once
d_call: TRBD1
v_call: TRBV19
j_call: TRBJ1-5

cdr3_aa: CASGEGEKLFF
cdr3_nt: TGCGCCAGCGGTGAGGGGGAAAAACTGTTTTTT
clone_size: NA
d_call: NA
v_call: TRBV5-1
j_call: TRBJ1-4

cdr3_aa: CASSPPGLGWNEQFF
cdr3_nt: TGTGCCAGCTCACCACCGGGACTGGGCTGGAATGAGCAGTTCTTC
clone_size: NA
d_call: NA
v_call: TRBV18
j_call: TRBJ2-1

cdr3_aa: CATSGAAFFGTDTQYF
cdr3_nt: TGTGCCACCAGCGGGGCCGCCTTTTTCGGCACAGATACGCAGTATTTT
clone_size: NA
d_call: NA
v_call: TRBV24-1
j_call: TRBJ2-3

cdr3_aa: CASSTTGVASNQPQHF
cdr3_nt: TGTGCCAGTAGTACAACAGGGGTAGCTAGCAATCAGCCCCAGCATTTT
clone_size: NA
d_call: TRBD1
v_call: TRBV19
j_call: TRBJ1-5

cdr3_aa: CASTPGQGVYGYTF
cdr3_nt: TGTGCCAGCACTCCCGGACAGGGAGTCTATGGCTACACCTTC
clone_size: NA
d_call: TRBD1
v_call: TRBV28
j_call: TRBJ1-2

cdr3_aa: CAWSPPGPEAFF
cdr3_nt: TGTGCCTGGAGTCCTCCGGGACCTGAAGCTTTCTTT
clone_size: NA
d_call: NA
v_call: TRBV30
j_call: TRBJ1-1

cdr3_aa: CASSLSGTQYF
cdr3_nt: TGTGCCAGCAGTTTAAGCGGGACCCAGTACTTC
clone_size: NA
d_call: NA
v_call: TRBV12-3/TRBV12-4
j_call: TRBJ2-5

cdr3_aa: CATSVGGGEAFF
cdr3_nt: TGTGCCACCAGTGTAGGCGGCGGAGAAGCTTTCTTT
clone_size: NA
d_call: NA
v_call: TRBV24-1
j_call: TRBJ1-1

cdr3_aa: CASSAGPNNEQFF
cdr3_nt: TGTGCCAGCAGCGCGGGCCCTAACAATGAGCAGTTCTTC
clone_size: once
d_call: NA
v_call: TRBV9
j_call: TRBJ2-1

cdr3_aa: CASSQVGLGPYEQYF
cdr3_nt: TGTGCCAGCAGCCAAGTAGGTTTGGGGCCCTACGAGCAGTACTTC
clone_size: few
d_call: NA
v_call: TRBV14
j_call: TRBJ2-7

cdr3_aa: CASWSRTGVENTEAFF
cdr3_nt: TGTGCCAGCTGGTCGCGGACAGGGGTAGAGAACACTGAAGCTTTCTTT
clone_size: NA
d_call: TRBD1
v_call: TRBV28
j_call: TRBJ1-1

cdr3_aa: CASSMNRNTEAFF
cdr3_nt: TGCGCCAGCAGTATGAACAGGAACACTGAAGCTTTCTTT
clone_size: NA
d_call: NA
v_call: TRBV10-1
j_call: TRBJ1-1

cdr3_aa: CASSTYWHREGLSNQPQHF
cdr3_nt: TGTGCCAGCAGCACTTATTGGCACCGTGAGGGGTTGAGCAATCAGCCCCAGCATTTT
clone_size: NA
d_call: NA
v_call: TRBV11-2
j_call: TRBJ1-5

cdr3_aa: CASSFRPINEKLFF
cdr3_nt: TGTGCCAGCAGTTTTCGGCCGATTAATGAAAAACTGTTTTTT
clone_size: NA
d_call: NA
v_call: TRBV28
j_call: TRBJ1-4

cdr3_aa: CASSQDTPSGMNTEAFF
cdr3_nt: TGCGCCAGCAGCCAAGATACCCCCAGCGGGATGAACACTGAAGCTTTCTTT
clone_size: NA
d_call: NA
v_call: TRBV4-3
j_call: TRBJ1-1

cdr3_aa: CASSPGTGSGYTF
cdr3_nt: TGTGCCAGCAGCCCCGGGACAGGGTCGGGCTACACCTTC
clone_size: NA
d_call: TRBD1
v_call: TRBV7-3
j_call: TRBJ1-2

cdr3_aa: CASSSLAGGITDTQYF
cdr3_nt: TGTGCCAGCAGTTCCCTAGCGGGAGGAATCACAGATACGCAGTATTTT
clone_size: NA
d_call: TRBD2
v_call: TRBV27
j_call: TRBJ2-3

cdr3_aa: CASSRLATGTSGGAYEQYF
cdr3_nt: TGTGCCAGCTCCCGCCTTGCTACCGGGACTAGCGGGGGGGCGTATGAGCAGTACTTC
clone_size: few
d_call: TRBD2
v_call: TRBV18
j_call: TRBJ2-7

cdr3_aa: CASSSDRGGLSNQPQHF
cdr3_nt: TGTGCCAGCAGCTCGGACAGGGGAGGGTTAAGCAATCAGCCCCAGCATTTT
clone_size: once
d_call: TRBD1
v_call: TRBV28
j_call: TRBJ1-5

cdr3_aa: CASSTWTGGDNSPLHF
cdr3_nt: TGTGCCAGTAGCACCTGGACAGGGGGCGATAATTCACCCCTCCACTTT
clone_size: NA
d_call: TRBD1
v_call: TRBV19
j_call: TRBJ1-6

cdr3_aa: CASSFDYLAGDRYQETQYF
cdr3_nt: TGTGCCAGCAGTTTTGATTACCTAGCGGGGGACAGGTACCAAGAGACCCAGTACTTC
clone_size: NA
d_call: TRBD2
v_call: TRBV28
j_call: TRBJ2-5

cdr3_aa: CATRSWDRSYEQYF
cdr3_nt: TGTGCCACCAGGAGTTGGGACAGGTCATACGAGCAGTACTTC
clone_size: NA
d_call: TRBD1
v_call: TRBV15
j_call: TRBJ2-7

cdr3_aa: CASSLTGIANYGYTF
cdr3_nt: TGTGCCAGTAGTTTGACAGGGATAGCTAACTATGGCTACACCTTC
clone_size: once
d_call: TRBD1
v_call: TRBV19
j_call: TRBJ1-2

cdr3_aa: CASTSPGTGKYNEQFF
cdr3_nt: TGTGCCAGCACCTCCCCCGGGACAGGGAAATACAATGAGCAGTTCTTC
clone_size: NA
d_call: TRBD1
v_call: TRBV28
j_call: TRBJ2-1

cdr3_aa: CASSVEGSGGAALTQYF
cdr3_nt: TGTGCCAGCAGCGTAGAGGGAAGCGGGGGGGCTGCTTTGACCCAGTACTTC
clone_size: NA
d_call: TRBD2
v_call: TRBV9
j_call: TRBJ2-5

cdr3_aa: CASGTLWGNTEAFF
cdr3_nt: TGTGCCAGCGGGACCCTCTGGGGGAACACTGAAGCTTTCTTT
clone_size: NA
d_call: NA
v_call: TRBV2
j_call: TRBJ1-1

cdr3_aa: CATRQGVQETQYF
cdr3_nt: TGTGCCACCCGACAGGGGGTCCAAGAGACCCAGTACTTC
clone_size: NA
d_call: TRBD1
v_call: TRBV6-5
j_call: TRBJ2-5

cdr3_aa: CASSYGGSYQETQYF
cdr3_nt: TGTGCCAGCAGTTACGGCGGGAGCTACCAAGAGACCCAGTACTTC
clone_size: NA
d_call: TRBD2
v_call: TRBV6-2/TRBV6-3
j_call: TRBJ2-5

cdr3_aa: CASRSTGWEGEQYF
cdr3_nt: TGTGCCAGCAGATCCACAGGTTGGGAGGGCGAGCAGTACTTC
clone_size: NA
d_call: TRBD2
v_call: TRBV3-1/TRBV3-2
j_call: TRBJ2-7

cdr3_aa: CASRTTGGSGELFF
cdr3_nt: TGCGCCAGCAGGACGACAGGGGGTTCCGGGGAGCTGTTTTTT
clone_size: NA
d_call: TRBD1
v_call: TRBV5-1
j_call: TRBJ2-2

cdr3_aa: CASSLAYGPGELFF
cdr3_nt: TGTGCCAGCAGCCTAGCGTACGGTCCCGGGGAGCTGTTTTTT
clone_size: NA
d_call: NA
v_call: TRBV7-2
j_call: TRBJ2-2

cdr3_aa: CASTSNRANYGYTF
cdr3_nt: TGTGCCAGCACCAGCAATCGGGCTAACTATGGCTACACCTTC
clone_size: NA
d_call: NA
v_call: TRBV27
j_call: TRBJ1-2

cdr3_aa: CASSPQGASGELFF
cdr3_nt: TGTGCCAGCTCACCACAGGGGGCGTCCGGGGAGCTGTTTTTT
clone_size: NA
d_call: TRBD1
v_call: TRBV18
j_call: TRBJ2-2

cdr3_aa: CASSLVGEGSYEQYF
cdr3_nt: TGCGCCAGCAGCTTGGTAGGGGAGGGTTCCTACGAGCAGTACTTC
clone_size: NA
d_call: TRBD2
v_call: TRBV5-1
j_call: TRBJ2-7

cdr3_aa: CASSVSRDTEQYF
cdr3_nt: TGTGCCAGCAGTGTCTCCCGGGACACCGAGCAGTACTTC
clone_size: NA
d_call: NA
v_call: TRBV25-1
j_call: TRBJ2-7

cdr3_aa: CASTIRGAGANVLTF
cdr3_nt: TGTGCCAGCACTATCAGGGGGGCCGGGGCCAACGTCCTGACTTTC
clone_size: NA
d_call: NA
v_call: TRBV2
j_call: TRBJ2-6

cdr3_aa: CASSQGLAGIYEQYF
cdr3_nt: TGTGCCAGCAGCCAAGGACTAGCGGGAATTTACGAGCAGTACTTC
clone_size: NA
d_call: TRBD2
v_call: TRBV3-1/TRBV3-2
j_call: TRBJ2-7

cdr3_aa: CASSFLESYNEQFF
cdr3_nt: TGTGCCAGCAGTTTCTTGGAAAGCTACAATGAGCAGTTCTTC
clone_size: NA
d_call: NA
v_call: TRBV28
j_call: TRBJ2-1

cdr3_aa: CASSSGTGVSNQPQHF
cdr3_nt: TGTGCCAGTAGTTCCGGGACAGGGGTTTCCAATCAGCCCCAGCATTTT
clone_size: NA
d_call: TRBD1
v_call: TRBV19
j_call: TRBJ1-5

cdr3_aa: CASSISLAVQETQYF
cdr3_nt: TGTGCCAGTAGTATCTCACTAGCGGTGCAAGAGACCCAGTACTTC
clone_size: NA
d_call: TRBD2
v_call: TRBV19
j_call: TRBJ2-5

cdr3_aa: CASSRIQGTGELFF
cdr3_nt: TGTGCCAGCAGTCGAATTCAGGGAACCGGGGAGCTGTTTTTT
clone_size: NA
d_call: NA
v_call: TRBV6-6
j_call: TRBJ2-2

cdr3_aa: CASSYSGSSYGYTF
cdr3_nt: TGTGCCAGCAGTTACTCCGGCAGTTCCTATGGCTACACCTTC
clone_size: NA
d_call: NA
v_call: TRBV6-6
j_call: TRBJ1-2

cdr3_aa: CAISPATGSSYEQYF
cdr3_nt: TGTGCCATCAGCCCTGCGACAGGTAGCTCCTACGAGCAGTACTTC
clone_size: once
d_call: NA
v_call: TRBV10-3
j_call: TRBJ2-7

cdr3_aa: CAPPPVGDTGELFF
cdr3_nt: TGTGCCCCACCCCCGGTAGGGGACACCGGGGAGCTGTTTTTT
clone_size: once
d_call: NA
v_call: TRBV30
j_call: TRBJ2-2

cdr3_aa: CASSQMLMSLNTEAFF
cdr3_nt: TGCGCCAGCAGCCAAATGTTAATGAGTCTGAACACTGAAGCTTTCTTT
clone_size: NA
d_call: NA
v_call: TRBV4-1
j_call: TRBJ1-1

cdr3_aa: CASLGVRGQYF
cdr3_nt: TGTGCCTCGCTAGGGGTACGTGGGCAGTACTTC
clone_size: once
d_call: NA
v_call: TRBV30
j_call: TRBJ2-7